Listed below are T cell receptor beta chains from one sample, sequenced in a study of blood T cell repertoires in COVID-19. Clones were read by immunoSEQ multiplex PCR, and TCRdb kept only the in-frame ones, dropping some. The sample yields over 30,000 clones, roughly 90% seen once. Source material: peripheral blood. Source of these receptors: a man in his 70s with acute or convalescent COVID-19. The CDR3 runs from the conserved cysteine through the conserved F or W. The D gene is left open where the match is weak. Size is omitted from some rows. Given values are once, few, many or a class for expanded clones.

size: NA
D: TRBD2
V: TRBV28
J: TRBJ2-1
DNA: TGTGCCAGCAGGACGTCCCTCCTTACTAGCGGGAGAGGGTTCTTC
CDR3: CASRTSLLTSGRGFF

size: once
D: NA
V: TRBV4-3
J: TRBJ2-1
DNA: TGCGCCAGCAGCCAAGAGTTCGGGAGCGGCTACAATGAGCAGTTCTTC
CDR3: CASSQEFGSGYNEQFF

size: NA
D: NA
V: TRBV9
J: TRBJ1-1
DNA: TGTGCCAGCACCGCGACAGGTATGAACACTGAAGCTTTCTTT
CDR3: CASTATGMNTEAFF

size: NA
D: NA
V: TRBV11-2
J: TRBJ2-2
DNA: TGTGCCAGCAGCTTAGATACGGGAAGGGTCACCGGGGAGCTGTTTTTT
CDR3: CASSLDTGRVTGELFF

size: NA
D: NA
V: TRBV16
J: TRBJ1-2
DNA: TGTGCCAGCAGGCAAACAGGGAACTATGGCTACACCTTC
CDR3: CASRQTGNYGYTF

size: NA
D: TRBD2
V: TRBV6-4
J: TRBJ2-7
DNA: TGTGCCAGCAGTGACGGAGTTAGCGGGAGTAGTCCGGACGAGCAGTACTTC
CDR3: CASSDGVSGSSPDEQYF

size: NA
D: NA
V: TRBV19
J: TRBJ2-2
DNA: TGTGCCAGTAGTATAGCGAGGCCGGCCGGGGAGCTGTTTTTT
CDR3: CASSIARPAGELFF

size: NA
D: TRBD2
V: TRBV5-4
J: TRBJ2-7
DNA: TGTGCCACCGCGACTAGCGCTAACTCCTACGAGCAGTACTTC
CDR3: CATATSANSYEQYF

size: NA
D: NA
V: TRBV24-1
J: TRBJ2-5
DNA: TGTGCCACCAGTCCGGGTCATGGAGAGACCCAGTACTTC
CDR3: CATSPGHGETQYF

size: NA
D: NA
V: TRBV7-8
J: TRBJ2-3
DNA: TGTGCCAGCAGCTTCTCTACAGATACGCAGTATTTT
CDR3: CASSFSTDTQYF

size: NA
D: NA
V: TRBV6-2/TRBV6-3
J: TRBJ1-1
DNA: TGTGCCAGCAGTTATTGGGTGTCAGGGCGGAACACTGAAGCTTTCTTT
CDR3: CASSYWVSGRNTEAFF

size: NA
D: NA
V: TRBV27
J: TRBJ1-1
DNA: TGTGCCAGCAGTTTATCAGGGGTGGACACTGAAGCTTTCTTT
CDR3: CASSLSGVDTEAFF

size: NA
D: NA
V: TRBV20-1
J: TRBJ1-2
DNA: TGCAGTGCTAGGACAGGAGATGGCTACACCTTC
CDR3: CSARTGDGYTF

size: NA
D: TRBD1
V: TRBV6-6
J: TRBJ2-1
DNA: TGTGCCAGCACCCGACCGGGACAGGGTTACAATGAGCAGTTCTTC
CDR3: CASTRPGQGYNEQFF

size: NA
D: NA
V: TRBV24-1
J: TRBJ2-5
DNA: TGTGCCACCAGTGAACGTACAGTCCAACAAGAGACCCAGTACTTC
CDR3: CATSERTVQQETQYF

size: NA
D: TRBD1
V: TRBV7-9
J: TRBJ2-7
DNA: TGTGCCAGCAGCCACCGGGACAGGAGCTACGAGCAGTACTTC
CDR3: CASSHRDRSYEQYF

size: NA
D: NA
V: TRBV4-2
J: TRBJ1-1
DNA: TGTGCCAGCAGCCAGGGCGCGTTAGGGGTCCAGGGTGAAGCTTTCTTT
CDR3: CASSQGALGVQGEAFF

size: NA
D: TRBD1
V: TRBV5-1
J: TRBJ1-1
DNA: TGCGCCAGCAGCTTGATAGGACAGGGCCGGATGAACACTGAAGCTTTCTTT
CDR3: CASSLIGQGRMNTEAFF

size: NA
D: NA
V: TRBV9
J: TRBJ2-3
DNA: TGTGCCAGCAGCCTAGGGAGGTCAGGCGCAGATACGCAGTATTTT
CDR3: CASSLGRSGADTQYF

size: NA
D: TRBD2
V: TRBV7-2
J: TRBJ2-5
DNA: TGTGCCAGCAGCTTAACTAGCGGGAGCCGGGAGACCCAGTACTTC
CDR3: CASSLTSGSRETQYF

size: NA
D: TRBD1
V: TRBV7-9
J: TRBJ2-5
DNA: TGTGCCAGCAGCCGAGACAGGGTAGAAGAGACCCAGTACTTC
CDR3: CASSRDRVEETQYF

size: NA
D: NA
V: TRBV11-3
J: TRBJ2-1
DNA: TGTGCCAGCAGCCCGGCCTACAATGAGCAGTTCTTC
CDR3: CASSPAYNEQFF

size: once
D: TRBD1
V: TRBV19
J: TRBJ2-6
DNA: TGTGCCAGTGAGGGGGCGTCGGGCCCTCACTCTGGGGCCAACGTCCTGACTTTC
CDR3: CASEGASGPHSGANVLTF

size: NA
D: NA
V: TRBV11-2
J: TRBJ2-2
DNA: TGTGCCAGCAGCTTCTCGGGCCGGGGAGGGCTGTTTTTT
CDR3: CASSFSGRGGLFF

size: NA
D: NA
V: TRBV5-6
J: TRBJ1-5
DNA: TGTGCCAGCAGCTTGGGCAGGGATCAGCCCCAGCATTTT
CDR3: CASSLGRDQPQHF

size: once
D: TRBD1
V: TRBV29-1
J: TRBJ2-7
DNA: TGCAGCGTTTACGGACAGGGGGATTACGAGCAGTACTTC
CDR3: CSVYGQGDYEQYF

size: NA
D: NA
V: TRBV6-5
J: TRBJ2-7
DNA: TGTGCCAGCAGTTACTCGGGCTTCTACGAGCAGTACTTC
CDR3: CASSYSGFYEQYF

size: NA
D: NA
V: TRBV19
J: TRBJ1-5
DNA: TGTGCCAGTGACTCGGAATATAGCAATCAGCCCCAGCATTTT
CDR3: CASDSEYSNQPQHF

size: NA
D: TRBD2
V: TRBV25-1
J: TRBJ2-3
DNA: TGTGCCAGCAGGAAGCGGGGGAGCACAGATACGCAGTATTTT
CDR3: CASRKRGSTDTQYF

size: NA
D: NA
V: TRBV21-1
J: TRBJ1-1
DNA: TGTGCCAGCAGCAAAGCGGACACCCGGCGTACTGAAGCTTTCTTT
CDR3: CASSKADTRRTEAFF

size: NA
D: NA
V: TRBV18
J: TRBJ2-1
DNA: TGTGCCAGCTCAACGCGGCCTAACAATGAGCAGTTCTTC
CDR3: CASSTRPNNEQFF

size: NA
D: NA
V: TRBV18
J: TRBJ1-2
DNA: TGTGCCAGCTCACCACCCCAAGGGACACAATCTAACTATGGCTACACCTTC
CDR3: CASSPPQGTQSNYGYTF

size: NA
D: TRBD1
V: TRBV24-1
J: TRBJ1-2
DNA: TGTGCCACCAGTGAACCTACGGACAGGGCAGATGGCTACACCTTC
CDR3: CATSEPTDRADGYTF

size: NA
D: TRBD1
V: TRBV7-9
J: TRBJ1-4
DNA: TGTGCCAGCAGCTTGGGCCTCGACAGGGATGAAAAACTGTTTTTT
CDR3: CASSLGLDRDEKLFF

size: NA
D: NA
V: TRBV18
J: TRBJ2-7
DNA: TGTGCCAGCTCACCAAACTCCGGGAAGCTGTCCTACGAGCAGTACTTC
CDR3: CASSPNSGKLSYEQYF

size: once
D: NA
V: TRBV5-6
J: TRBJ2-5
DNA: TGTGCCAGCAGCTTTCTCGAGACCCAGTACTTC
CDR3: CASSFLETQYF

size: NA
D: NA
V: TRBV6-5
J: TRBJ1-2
DNA: TGTGCCAGCAGTAACAATGGGGGGGCGTTGAACGGCTACACCTTC
CDR3: CASSNNGGALNGYTF

size: NA
D: NA
V: TRBV7-2
J: TRBJ1-1
DNA: TGTGCCAGCAGCTCAGGACAAATCCTTGAAGCTTTCTTT
CDR3: CASSSGQILEAFF

size: NA
D: NA
V: TRBV4-3
J: TRBJ1-1
DNA: TGCGCCAGCAGCCAAATACCAGGGATTAACACTGAAGCTTTCTTT
CDR3: CASSQIPGINTEAFF

size: NA
D: TRBD1
V: TRBV7-9
J: TRBJ1-1
DNA: TGTGCCAGCAGCCTCTTGACAGGGGAGGGTGAAGCTTTCTTT
CDR3: CASSLLTGEGEAFF

size: NA
D: NA
V: TRBV7-2
J: TRBJ1-1
DNA: TGTGCCAGCAGCAGGTGGGGGCAGGCGAACACTGAAGCTTTCTTT
CDR3: CASSRWGQANTEAFF

size: NA
D: TRBD2
V: TRBV19
J: TRBJ2-7
DNA: TGTGCCAGTAGTATTTCGCGGGAGCCGACTTACGAGCAGTACTTC
CDR3: CASSISREPTYEQYF

size: NA
D: TRBD2
V: TRBV11-2
J: TRBJ2-2
DNA: TGTGCCAGCAGCAGAACCGGGACTAGCGGGAGCGGGGAGCTGTTTTTT
CDR3: CASSRTGTSGSGELFF

size: NA
D: NA
V: TRBV7-7
J: TRBJ2-2
DNA: TGTGCCAGCAGCCAAACTACAGGGAACACCGGGGAGCTGTTTTTT
CDR3: CASSQTTGNTGELFF

size: NA
D: NA
V: TRBV3-1/TRBV3-2
J: TRBJ1-3
DNA: TGTGCCAGCAGCCCCTTGGGGGGTAGAACGGGAAACACCATATATTTT
CDR3: CASSPLGGRTGNTIYF

size: NA
D: NA
V: TRBV29-1
J: TRBJ2-5
DNA: TGCAGCGTTGAATTTGGAGTTGGTGAGACCCAGTACTTC
CDR3: CSVEFGVGETQYF

size: NA
D: NA
V: TRBV6-6
J: TRBJ2-5
DNA: TGTGCCAGCAGTTACGGCGGACAAGAAGAGACCCAGTACTTC
CDR3: CASSYGGQEETQYF

size: few
D: NA
V: TRBV18
J: TRBJ2-5
DNA: TGTGCCAGCTCACCACGCGACGGAGGGCAAGAGACCCAGTACTTC
CDR3: CASSPRDGGQETQYF

size: NA
D: TRBD1
V: TRBV5-5
J: TRBJ2-5
DNA: TGTGCCAGCAGCATTGGACAGGTACAAGAGACCCAGTACTTC
CDR3: CASSIGQVQETQYF

size: NA
D: TRBD1
V: TRBV18
J: TRBJ1-1
DNA: TGTGCCAGCTCACCATTCGGGACAGGATTGAACACTGAAGCTTTCTTT
CDR3: CASSPFGTGLNTEAFF

size: NA
D: NA
V: TRBV6-1
J: TRBJ2-7
DNA: TGTGCCACAGGGGGGTACGAGCAGTACTTC
CDR3: CATGGYEQYF

size: NA
D: NA
V: TRBV28
J: TRBJ1-1
DNA: TGTGCCAGCAGTTTAGGGGGGGCGGTCACTGAAGCTTTCTTT
CDR3: CASSLGGAVTEAFF

size: NA
D: TRBD1
V: TRBV5-4
J: TRBJ2-7
DNA: TGTGCCAGCAGCTTGTCGGGACAGGGGTTAGAGCAGTACTTC
CDR3: CASSLSGQGLEQYF

size: NA
D: NA
V: TRBV2
J: TRBJ1-3
DNA: TGTGCCAGCAGTGAAGGTTCAAGACAGTCCTCTGGAAACACCATATATTTT
CDR3: CASSEGSRQSSGNTIYF

size: NA
D: NA
V: TRBV19
J: TRBJ1-1
DNA: TGTGCCAGTAGTATCGCCCTGGAGCTTGAAGCTTTCTTT
CDR3: CASSIALELEAFF